Shown below are 11 T cell receptor beta chains from a single sample sequenced in a study of T-cell memory formation after mild COVID-19. TCRdb independently ran MiXCR on the 5' RACE reads; one entry per CDR3 protein. Among around 390,000 distinct CDR3 sequences listed, about a sixth were seen once. What was sequenced was PBMCs or a T cell subset sorted from them (not recorded which). Source of these receptors: a man aged 18 to 29 who had mild COVID-19 (a few samples of this study predate the infection). Cell type and time point are not known.

This clonotype was detected a few times. The J gene is TRBJ1-3, the V gene TRBV25-1; D unclear. The germline V gene has CDR1 MGHDK and CDR2 SYGVNS. Trimming removed 7 bases from V and 2 bases from J, with 3 bases in between. There are 11 residues in the CDR3. The DNA of the CDR3 is TGTGCCAGCACGCCTGGAAACACCATATATTTT. It codes for CASTPGNTIYF.

J is TRBJ2-3 and V is TRBV10-3; D is possibly TRBD2 (6 bases). Germline V gene sequence: CDR1 ENHRY, CDR2 SYGVKD. The CDR3 is 15 amino acids. Trimming pared 0 bases from V and 0 bases from J, leaving 7 bases between. The CDR3 spells CAISESAGSTDTQYF. In DNA, the CDR3 is TGTGCCATCAGTGAGTCCGCGGGGAGCACAGATACGCAGTATTTT.

V and J are TRBV10-3 and TRBJ2-7; either TRBD1 or TRBD2 may fit D (7 bases each). This CDR3 region has 14 residues. The germline CDR1 and CDR2 sequences are ENHRY and SYGVKD. Trimming shortened V by 9 bases and J by 5 bases, and 20 bases separated the two germline ends. The CDR3 coding sequence is TGTGCCATGGGGAGGGGGCGCGACGTCCACGAGCAGTACTTC. This gives the protein CAMGRGRDVHEQYF.

The chain uses TRBV7-6 and TRBJ2-1; 8 bases are shared with TRBD2. The length of the CDR3 is 14 residues. Germline CDR1 is SGHVS and CDR2 is FNYEAQ. The V gene end was trimmed by 3 bases and the J gene end by 10 bases; junction bases not matched to a gene: 8. The CDR3 sequence: CASSFNGGAEEQFF. CDR3 in DNA: TGTGCCAGCAGCTTTAACGGGGGGGCCGAGGAGCAGTTCTTC.

The chain joins TRBV27 to TRBJ1-1; D not resolved. Germline V lookup: CDR1 MNHEY, CDR2 SMNVEV (reference sequence). V was cut by 0 bases and J by 3 bases, with 5 bases left in between. The CDR3 has 13 amino acids. The CDR3 bases are TGTGCCAGCAGTTTATCGTCGTACACTGAAGCTTTCTTT. This encodes CASSLSSYTEAFF.

In its sample, this clonotype was seen a few times. V usage is TRBV5-1 and J usage is TRBJ2-3; no reliable D call. V lost 1 base to trimming and J lost 2 bases, with 8 bases between them. The V gene's germline CDR1 is SGHRS and CDR2 YFSETQ. The CDR3 covers 14 residues. CDR3 in amino acids: CASSLLQFTDTQYF. In DNA form, the CDR3 reads TGCGCCAGCAGCTTGTTACAATTCACAGATACGCAGTATTTT.

The sample holds many counts of this clonotype. The chain couples TRBV12-3 or TRBV12-4 to TRBJ2-3; 9 bases are shared with TRBD2. The junction had 8 bases not matched to a gene; V was cut back by 2 bases and J by 2 bases. CDR3 length: 17 residues. This CDR3 is CASSLNLAGSNTDTQYF. The CDR3 DNA reads TGTGCCAGCAGTTTAAACCTAGCGGGGTCTAACACAGATACGCAGTATTTT.

There are a few counts of this clonotype. The chain employs TRBV12-3 or TRBV12-4 and TRBJ2-5; maybe TRBD2 (7 bases). This CDR3 is 15 amino acids long. The V and J ends lost 6 bases and 7 bases respectively, with 21 bases between them. This chain's CDR3 is CASSPGGGLRGTQYF. As DNA, the CDR3 is TGTGCCAGCAGCCCGGGCGGGGGCCTAAGGGGGACCCAGTACTTC.

This clonotype was counted only a few times. V is TRBV29-1 and J is TRBJ2-3, with D unclear. CDR1 and CDR2 from the germline V gene are SQVTM and ANQGSEA. The V end lost 6 bases, the J end lost 8 bases, and 9 bases lay between the germline ends. The CDR3 is made up of 10 amino acids. The CDR3 loop is CSVGAGTQYF. Here the CDR3 DNA reads TGCAGCGTCGGAGCCGGTACGCAGTATTTT.

This clonotype was counted a few times. A junction end diverges from the germline sequence, so it may reflect a read error. The genes are TRBV4-1 and TRBJ1-1; D might be TRBD1 (5 bases). Germline V lookup: CDR1 MGHRA, CDR2 YSYEKL. The CDR3 sequence is 15 residues long. The CDR3 DNA is TGCGCCATCAGCCCCGGGCAGGGACCGAACACTGAAGCTTTCTTT. It is translated as CAISPGQGPNTEAFF.

The chain couples TRBV27 to TRBJ2-5; possibly TRBD1 for D (5 bases). The CDR3 is 14 amino acids. V gave up 7 bases and J gave up 5 bases, with 17 bases separating them. The germline V gene has CDR1 MNHEY and CDR2 SMNVEV (reference sequence). DNA for the CDR3: TGTGCCAGCACCCCCGCAGGGATTCGGGAGACCCAGTACTTC. It yields the protein CASTPAGIRETQYF.